This T cell receptor beta chain was sequenced in a study of T cell responses to AZD1222 COVID-19 vaccine. Whole-study results and caveats: White British people made up most donors, females outnumbered males, and clonal diversity was possibly underestimated.

Only in-frame clones appear in the TCRdb table, and some are missing; sequencing was by immunoSEQ multiplex PCR. The sample shows approximately 180,000 clones, roughly nine tenths of them seen only once. Germline CDR1 is MNHEY and CDR2 is SVGEGT. Losses at the gene ends were 5 bases for V and 2 bases for J; bases not matched to a gene: 14. This CDR3 is built from 18 residues. As concerns this clone: The antigen remains undetermined.

The rearrangement joins TRBV6-2 or TRBV6-3 to TRBJ2-1; 8 bases align to TRBD2. The sequencing used peripheral blood, collected 28 days after the second dose of the MenACWY control vaccine. This receptor was identified in an adult who received the MenACWY meningococcal vaccine as a control. The CDR3 here is CASSTGGGGAGTYNEQFF. CDR3 coding DNA: TGTGCCAGCAGTACGGGAGGGGGGGGAGCGGGAACCTACAATGAGCAGTTCTTC.